This entry describes one TCR beta chain. Its antigen is currently unknown. The V and J ends lost 1 base and 6 bases respectively, with 14 bases between them. There are 15 residues in the CDR3. Germline-derived CDR1 and CDR2 are MGHRA and YSYEKL. The entry originates in a study of T cells after yellow fever vaccination. Study-level findings and limits: The secondary response was weaker but peaked faster, day 5 versus 15.

MiXCR was run by TCRdb on the 5' RACE reads, yielding one entry per CDR3 protein. The sample yields about 350,000 distinct CDR3 sequences, roughly 8.3% seen once. This clonotype was sampled from a man in his late teens or twenties who received the YFV17D yellow fever vaccine. The chain uses TRBV4-1 and TRBJ2-3; unclear D gene. The sample in question was PBMCs, obtained roughly 47 days after the first yellow fever vaccination. This CDR3 is CASSQVLQLSDTQYF. The DNA of the CDR3 is TGCGCCAGCAGCCAAGTTTTGCAGCTTAGCGATACGCAGTATTTT.